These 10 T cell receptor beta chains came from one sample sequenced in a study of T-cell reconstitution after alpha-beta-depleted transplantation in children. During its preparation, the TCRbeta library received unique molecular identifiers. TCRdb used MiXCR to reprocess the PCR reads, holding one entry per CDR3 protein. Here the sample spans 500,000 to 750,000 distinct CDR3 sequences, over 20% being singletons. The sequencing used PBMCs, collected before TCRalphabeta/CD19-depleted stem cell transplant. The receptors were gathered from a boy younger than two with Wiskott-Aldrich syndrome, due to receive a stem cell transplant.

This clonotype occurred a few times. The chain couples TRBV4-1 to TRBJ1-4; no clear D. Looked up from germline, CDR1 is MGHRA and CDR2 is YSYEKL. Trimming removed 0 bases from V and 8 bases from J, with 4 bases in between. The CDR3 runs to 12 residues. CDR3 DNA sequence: TGCGCCAGCAGCCAAGATCGGGAAAAACTGTTTTTT. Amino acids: CASSQDREKLFF.

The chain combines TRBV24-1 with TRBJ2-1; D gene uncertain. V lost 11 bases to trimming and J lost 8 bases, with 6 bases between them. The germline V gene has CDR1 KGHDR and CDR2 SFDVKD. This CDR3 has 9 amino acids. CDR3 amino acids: CARIDEQFF. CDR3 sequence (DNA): TGTGCCAGGATAGATGAGCAGTTCTTC.

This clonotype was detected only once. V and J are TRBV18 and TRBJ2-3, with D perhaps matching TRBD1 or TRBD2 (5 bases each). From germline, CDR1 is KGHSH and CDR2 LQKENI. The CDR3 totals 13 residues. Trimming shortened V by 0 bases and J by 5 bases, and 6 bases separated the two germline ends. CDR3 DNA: TGTGCCAGCTCACCACCGGGGGAAGATACGCAGTATTTT. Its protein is CASSPPGEDTQYF.

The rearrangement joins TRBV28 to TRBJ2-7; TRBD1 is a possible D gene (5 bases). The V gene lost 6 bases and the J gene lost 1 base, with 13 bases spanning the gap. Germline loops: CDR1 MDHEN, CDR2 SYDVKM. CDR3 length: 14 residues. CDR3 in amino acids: CASSPPDSSYEQYF. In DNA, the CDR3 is TGTGCCAGCAGCCCACCTGACAGTTCCTACGAGCAGTACTTC.

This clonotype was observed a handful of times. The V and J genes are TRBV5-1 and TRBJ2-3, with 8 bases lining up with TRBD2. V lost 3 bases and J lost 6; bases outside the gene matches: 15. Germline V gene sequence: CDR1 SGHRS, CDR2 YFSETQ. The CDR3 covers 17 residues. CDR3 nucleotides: TGCGCCAGCAGCTGGGGACTAGTGGGAGCTTGGGCGGATACGCAGTATTTT. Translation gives CASSWGLVGAWADTQYF.

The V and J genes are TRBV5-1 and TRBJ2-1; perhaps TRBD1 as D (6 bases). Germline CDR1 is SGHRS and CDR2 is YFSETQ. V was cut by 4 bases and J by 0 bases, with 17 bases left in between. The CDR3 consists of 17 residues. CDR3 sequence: CASSQSLGQSSYNEQFF. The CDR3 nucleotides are TGCGCCAGCAGCCAAAGCTTGGGACAAAGCTCCTACAATGAGCAGTTCTTC.

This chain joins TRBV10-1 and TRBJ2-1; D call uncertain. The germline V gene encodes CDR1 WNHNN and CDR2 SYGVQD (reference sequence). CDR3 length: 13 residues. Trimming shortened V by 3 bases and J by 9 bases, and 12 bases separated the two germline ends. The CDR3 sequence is CASSESILGEQFF. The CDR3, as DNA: TGCGCCAGCAGTGAATCCATTTTGGGTGAGCAGTTCTTC.

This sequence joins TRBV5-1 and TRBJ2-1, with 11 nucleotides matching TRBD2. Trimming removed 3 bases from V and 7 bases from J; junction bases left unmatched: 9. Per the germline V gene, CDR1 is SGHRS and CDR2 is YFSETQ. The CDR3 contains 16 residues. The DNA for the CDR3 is TGCGCCAGCAGCTACACTATAGCGGGAGGGATAAATGAGCAGTTCTTC. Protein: CASSYTIAGGINEQFF. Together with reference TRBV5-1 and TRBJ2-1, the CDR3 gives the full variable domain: KAGVTQTPRYLIKTRGQQVTLSCSPISGHRSVSWYQQTPGQGLQFLFEYFSETQRNKGNFPGRFSGRQFSNSRSEMNVSTLELGDSALYLCASSYTIAGGINEQFFGPGTRLTVL.

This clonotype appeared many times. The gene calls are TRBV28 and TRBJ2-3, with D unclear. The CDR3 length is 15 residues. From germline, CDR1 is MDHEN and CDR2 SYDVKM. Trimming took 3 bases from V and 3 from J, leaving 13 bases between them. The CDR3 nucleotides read TGTGCCAGCAGTTTTAGACAAATTGGAACAGATACGCAGTATTTT. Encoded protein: CASSFRQIGTDTQYF.

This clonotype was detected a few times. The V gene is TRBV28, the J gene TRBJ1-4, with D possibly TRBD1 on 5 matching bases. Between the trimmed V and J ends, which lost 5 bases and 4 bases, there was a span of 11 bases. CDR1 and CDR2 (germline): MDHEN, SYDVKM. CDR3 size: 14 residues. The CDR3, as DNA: TGTGCCAGCAGTCTCGGACATAATAATGAAAAACTGTTTTTT. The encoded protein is CASSLGHNNEKLFF.